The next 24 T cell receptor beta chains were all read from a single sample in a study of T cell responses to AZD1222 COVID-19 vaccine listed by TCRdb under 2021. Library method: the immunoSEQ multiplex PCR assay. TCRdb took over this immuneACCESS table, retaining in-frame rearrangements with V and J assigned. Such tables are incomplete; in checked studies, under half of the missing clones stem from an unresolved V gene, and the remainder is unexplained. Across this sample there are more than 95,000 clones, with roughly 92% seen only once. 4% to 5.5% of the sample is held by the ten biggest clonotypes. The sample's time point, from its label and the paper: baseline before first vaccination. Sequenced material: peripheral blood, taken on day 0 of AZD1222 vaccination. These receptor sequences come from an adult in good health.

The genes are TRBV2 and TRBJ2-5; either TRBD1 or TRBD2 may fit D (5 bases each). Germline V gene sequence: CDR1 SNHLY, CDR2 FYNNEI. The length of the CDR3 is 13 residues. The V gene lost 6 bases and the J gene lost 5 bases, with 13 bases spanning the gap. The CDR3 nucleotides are TGTGCCAGCAGAGGACTGGGACGGGAGACCCAGTACTTC. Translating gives CASRGLGRETQYF. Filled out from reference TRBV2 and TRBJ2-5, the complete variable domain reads EPEVTQTPSHQVTQMGQEVILRCVPISNHLYFYWYRQILGQKVEFLVSFYNNEISEKSEIFDDQFSVERPDGSNFTLKIRSTKLEDSAMYFCASRGLGRETQYFGPGTRLLVL.

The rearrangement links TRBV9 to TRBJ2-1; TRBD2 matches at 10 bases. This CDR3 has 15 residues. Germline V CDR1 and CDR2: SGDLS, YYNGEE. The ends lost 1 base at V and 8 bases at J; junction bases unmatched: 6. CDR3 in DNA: TGTGCCAGCAGCGTAAGGAGCGGGAGGGCCGATGAGCAGTTCTTC. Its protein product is CASSVRSGRADEQFF.

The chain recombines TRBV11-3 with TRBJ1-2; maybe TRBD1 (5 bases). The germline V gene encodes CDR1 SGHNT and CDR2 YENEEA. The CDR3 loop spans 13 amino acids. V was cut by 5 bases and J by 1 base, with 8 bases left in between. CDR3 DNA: TGTGCCAGCAGCGTTGACAGTAACTATGGCTACACCTTC. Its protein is CASSVDSNYGYTF.

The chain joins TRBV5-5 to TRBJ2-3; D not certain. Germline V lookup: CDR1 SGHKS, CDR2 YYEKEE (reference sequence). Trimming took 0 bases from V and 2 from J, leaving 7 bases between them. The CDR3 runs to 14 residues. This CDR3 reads CASSLEQNTDTQYF. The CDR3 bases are TGTGCCAGCAGCTTGGAACAGAACACAGATACGCAGTATTTT. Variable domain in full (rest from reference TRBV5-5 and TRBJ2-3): DAGVTQSPTHLIKTRGQQVTLRCSPISGHKSVSWYQQVLGQGPQFIFQYYEKEERGRGNFPDRFSARQFPNYSSELNVNALLLGDSALYLCASSLEQNTDTQYFGPGTRLTVL.

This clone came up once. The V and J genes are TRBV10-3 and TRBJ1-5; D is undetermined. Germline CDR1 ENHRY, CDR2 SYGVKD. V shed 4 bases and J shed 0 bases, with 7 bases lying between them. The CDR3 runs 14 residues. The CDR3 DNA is TGTGCCATCAGTGTTACAGATAGCAATCAGCCCCAGCATTTT. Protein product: CAISVTDSNQPQHF.

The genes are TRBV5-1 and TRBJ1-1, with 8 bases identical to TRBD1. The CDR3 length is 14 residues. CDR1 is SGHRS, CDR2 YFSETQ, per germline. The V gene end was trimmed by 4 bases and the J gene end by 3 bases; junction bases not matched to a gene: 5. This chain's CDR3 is CASSLDREYTEAFF. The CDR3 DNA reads TGCGCCAGCAGCCTGGACAGGGAGTACACTGAAGCTTTCTTT.

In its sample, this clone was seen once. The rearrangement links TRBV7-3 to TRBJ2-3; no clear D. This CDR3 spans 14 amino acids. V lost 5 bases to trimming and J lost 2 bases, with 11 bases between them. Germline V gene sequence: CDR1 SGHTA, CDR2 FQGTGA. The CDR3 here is CASSPLATTDTQYF. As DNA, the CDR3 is TGTGCCAGCAGCCCCCTTGCAACCACAGATACGCAGTATTTT.

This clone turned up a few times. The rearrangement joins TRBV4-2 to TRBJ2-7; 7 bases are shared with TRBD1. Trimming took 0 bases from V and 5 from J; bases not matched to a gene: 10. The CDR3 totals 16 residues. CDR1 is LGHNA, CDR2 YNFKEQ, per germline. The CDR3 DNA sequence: TGTGCCAGCAGCCAAGAGTGGGGAGACAGGGCCCACGAGCAGTACTTC. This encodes CASSQEWGDRAHEQYF.

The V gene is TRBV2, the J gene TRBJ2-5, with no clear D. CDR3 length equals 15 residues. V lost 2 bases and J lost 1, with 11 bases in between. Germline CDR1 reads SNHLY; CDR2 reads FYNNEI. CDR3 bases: TGTGCCAGCAGTGAAACCAGCCAGAGCCAAGAGACCCAGTACTTC. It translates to CASSETSQSQETQYF.

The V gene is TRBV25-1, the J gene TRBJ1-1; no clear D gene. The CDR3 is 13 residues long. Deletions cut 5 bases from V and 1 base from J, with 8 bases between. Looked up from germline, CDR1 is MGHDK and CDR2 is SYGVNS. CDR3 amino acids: CASSWAGNTEAFF. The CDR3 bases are TGTGCCAGCAGTTGGGCAGGGAACACTGAAGCTTTCTTT. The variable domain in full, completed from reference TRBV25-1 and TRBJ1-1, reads EADIYQTPRYLVIGTGKKITLECSQTMGHDKMYWYQQDPGMELHLIHYSYGVNSTEKGDLSSESTVSRIRTEHFPLTLESARPSHTSQYLCASSWAGNTEAFFGQGTRLTVV.

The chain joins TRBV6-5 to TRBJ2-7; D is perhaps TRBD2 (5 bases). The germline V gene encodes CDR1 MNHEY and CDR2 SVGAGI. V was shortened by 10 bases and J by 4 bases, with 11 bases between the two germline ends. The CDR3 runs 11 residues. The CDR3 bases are TGTGCCACTAGGGAGCGTTACGAGCAGTACTTC. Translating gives CATRERYEQYF.

The chain's CDR3 is CASSLSRGNEQFF. The CDR3 DNA reads TGTGCCAGCAGCTTAAGCCGAGGAAATGAGCAGTTCTTC. The genes are TRBV7-8 and TRBJ2-1; no definite D call. The CDR3 runs 13 residues. Trimming took off 2 bases at V and 7 bases at J, with 9 bases between the two ends. CDR1 is SGHVS, CDR2 FQNEAQ, per germline.

The CDR3 loop reads CASSLGGSPPDEQFF. The DNA of the CDR3 is TGTGCCAGCAGCCTAGGCGGGAGCCCGCCGGATGAGCAGTTCTTC. The chain carries TRBV21-1 and TRBJ2-1; the table calls TRBD2, which could not be checked here. TRBV21-1 is classified as a pseudogene. The CDR3 sequence is 15 residues long.

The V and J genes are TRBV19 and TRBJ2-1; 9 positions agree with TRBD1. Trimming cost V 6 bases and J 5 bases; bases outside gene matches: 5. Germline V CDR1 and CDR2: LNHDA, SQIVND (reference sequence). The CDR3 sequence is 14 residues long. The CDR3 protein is CASRGTGFDNEQFF. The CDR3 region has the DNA TGTGCCAGTAGGGGGACAGGGTTTGACAATGAGCAGTTCTTC.

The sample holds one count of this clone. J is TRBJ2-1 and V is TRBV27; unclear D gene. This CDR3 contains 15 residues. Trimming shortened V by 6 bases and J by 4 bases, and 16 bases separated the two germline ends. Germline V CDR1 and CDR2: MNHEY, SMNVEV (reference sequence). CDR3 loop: CASSSTLGPYNEQFF. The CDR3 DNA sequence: TGTGCCAGCAGCTCTACTCTCGGACCTTACAATGAGCAGTTCTTC.

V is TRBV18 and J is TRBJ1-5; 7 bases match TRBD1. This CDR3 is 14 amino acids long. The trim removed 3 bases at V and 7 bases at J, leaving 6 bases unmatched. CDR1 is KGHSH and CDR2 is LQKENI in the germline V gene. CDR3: CASSPDRDGQPQHF. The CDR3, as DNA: TGTGCCAGCTCACCCGACAGGGATGGGCAGCCCCAGCATTTT.

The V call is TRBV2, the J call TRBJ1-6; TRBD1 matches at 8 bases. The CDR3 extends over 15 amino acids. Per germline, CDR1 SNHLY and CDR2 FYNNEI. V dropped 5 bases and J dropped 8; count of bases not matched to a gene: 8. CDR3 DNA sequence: TGTGCCAGCAGTTTACAGGGGGGAGAGGATTCACCCCTCCACTTT. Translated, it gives CASSLQGGEDSPLHF.

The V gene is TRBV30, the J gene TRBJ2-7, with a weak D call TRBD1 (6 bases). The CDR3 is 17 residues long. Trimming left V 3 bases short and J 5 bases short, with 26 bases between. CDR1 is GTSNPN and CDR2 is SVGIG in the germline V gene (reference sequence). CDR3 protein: CAWSQLGFGTGSHEQYF. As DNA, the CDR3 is TGTGCCTGGAGCCAACTTGGTTTTGGTACAGGGAGTCACGAGCAGTACTTC.

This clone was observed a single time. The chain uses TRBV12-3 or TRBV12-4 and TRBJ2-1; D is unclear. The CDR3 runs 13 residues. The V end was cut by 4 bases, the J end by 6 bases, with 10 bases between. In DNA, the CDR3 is TGTGCCAGCAGTTCTGGATGGGCCAATGAGCAGTTCTTC. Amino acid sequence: CASSSGWANEQFF.

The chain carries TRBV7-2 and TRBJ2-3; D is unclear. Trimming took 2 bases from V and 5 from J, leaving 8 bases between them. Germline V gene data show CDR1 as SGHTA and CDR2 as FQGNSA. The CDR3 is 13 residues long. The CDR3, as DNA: TGTGCCAGCAGCTTAAGGTGGGGAGATACGCAGTATTTT. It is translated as CASSLRWGDTQYF.

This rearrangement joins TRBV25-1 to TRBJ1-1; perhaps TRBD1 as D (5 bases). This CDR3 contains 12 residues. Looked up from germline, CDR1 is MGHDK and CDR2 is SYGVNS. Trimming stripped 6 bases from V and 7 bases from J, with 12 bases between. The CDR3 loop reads CASRYDGGEAFF. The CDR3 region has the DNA TGTGCCAGCAGGTATGACGGGGGTGAAGCTTTCTTT. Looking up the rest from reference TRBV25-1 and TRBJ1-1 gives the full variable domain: EADIYQTPRYLVIGTGKKITLECSQTMGHDKMYWYQQDPGMELHLIHYSYGVNSTEKGDLSSESTVSRIRTEHFPLTLESARPSHTSQYLCASRYDGGEAFFGQGTRLTVV.

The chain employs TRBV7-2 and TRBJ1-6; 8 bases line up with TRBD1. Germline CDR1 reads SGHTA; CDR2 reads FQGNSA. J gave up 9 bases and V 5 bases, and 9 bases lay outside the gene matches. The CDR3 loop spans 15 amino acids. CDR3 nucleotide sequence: TGTGCCAGCAGCGATCATAGACAGGGGAGTTCACCCCTCCACTTT. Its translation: CASSDHRQGSSPLHF.

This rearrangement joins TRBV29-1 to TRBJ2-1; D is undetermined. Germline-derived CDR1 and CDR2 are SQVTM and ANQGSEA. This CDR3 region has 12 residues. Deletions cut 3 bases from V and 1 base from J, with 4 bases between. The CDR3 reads CSVDRSYNEQFF. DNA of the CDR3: TGCAGCGTTGATAGATCCTACAATGAGCAGTTCTTC.

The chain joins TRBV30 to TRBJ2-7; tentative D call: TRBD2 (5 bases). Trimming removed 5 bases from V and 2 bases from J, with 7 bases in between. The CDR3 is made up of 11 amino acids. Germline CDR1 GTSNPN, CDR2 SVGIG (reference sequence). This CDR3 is CAWGETYEQYF. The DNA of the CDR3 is TGTGCCTGGGGGGAGACCTACGAGCAGTACTTC.